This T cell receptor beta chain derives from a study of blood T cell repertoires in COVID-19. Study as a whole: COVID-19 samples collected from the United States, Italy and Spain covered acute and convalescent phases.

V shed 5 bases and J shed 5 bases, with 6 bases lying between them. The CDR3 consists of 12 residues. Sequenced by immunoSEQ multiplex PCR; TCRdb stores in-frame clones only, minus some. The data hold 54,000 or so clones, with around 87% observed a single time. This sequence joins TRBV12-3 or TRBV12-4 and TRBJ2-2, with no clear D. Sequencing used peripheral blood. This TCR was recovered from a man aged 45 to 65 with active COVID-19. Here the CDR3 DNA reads TGTGCCAGCAGTACTTTTACCGGGGAGCTGTTTTTT. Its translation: CASSTFTGELFF.